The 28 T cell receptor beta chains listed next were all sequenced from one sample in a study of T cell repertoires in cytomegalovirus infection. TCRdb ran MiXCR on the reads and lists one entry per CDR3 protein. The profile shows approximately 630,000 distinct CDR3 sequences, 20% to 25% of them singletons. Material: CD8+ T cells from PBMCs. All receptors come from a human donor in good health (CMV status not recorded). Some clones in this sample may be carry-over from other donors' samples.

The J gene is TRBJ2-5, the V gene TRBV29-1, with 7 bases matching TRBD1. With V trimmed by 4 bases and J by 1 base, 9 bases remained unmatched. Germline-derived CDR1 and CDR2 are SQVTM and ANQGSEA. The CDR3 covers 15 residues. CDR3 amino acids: CSVADPGTAQETQYF. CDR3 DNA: TGCAGCGTTGCCGACCCCGGGACAGCCCAAGAGACCCAGTACTTC. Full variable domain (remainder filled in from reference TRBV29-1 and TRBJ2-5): SAVISQKPSRDICQRGTSLTIQCQVDSQVTMMFWYRQQPGQSLTLIATANQGSEATYESGFVIDKFPISRPNLTFSTLTVSNMSPEDSSIYLCSVADPGTAQETQYFGPGTRLLVL.

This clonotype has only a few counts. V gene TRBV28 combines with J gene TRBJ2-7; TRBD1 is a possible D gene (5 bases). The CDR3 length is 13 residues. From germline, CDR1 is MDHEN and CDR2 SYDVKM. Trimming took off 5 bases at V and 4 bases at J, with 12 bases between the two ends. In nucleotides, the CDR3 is TGTGCCAGCAGTCCCCGGACAAAATACGAGCAGTACGTC. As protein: CASSPRTKYEQYV.

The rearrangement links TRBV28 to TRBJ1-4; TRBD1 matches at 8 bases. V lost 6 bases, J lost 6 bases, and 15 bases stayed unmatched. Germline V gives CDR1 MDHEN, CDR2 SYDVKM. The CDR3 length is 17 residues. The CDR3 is CASSFPRQGTFDEKLFF. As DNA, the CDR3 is TGTGCCAGCAGCTTTCCCCGACAGGGGACGTTCGATGAAAAACTGTTTTTT.

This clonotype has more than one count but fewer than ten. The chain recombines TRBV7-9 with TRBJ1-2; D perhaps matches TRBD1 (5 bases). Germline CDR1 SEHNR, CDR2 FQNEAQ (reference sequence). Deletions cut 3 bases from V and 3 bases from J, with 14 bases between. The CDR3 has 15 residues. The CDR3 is CASSFPGSADYGYTF. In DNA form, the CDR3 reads TGTGCCAGCAGCTTCCCAGGGTCGGCGGACTATGGCTACACCTTC.

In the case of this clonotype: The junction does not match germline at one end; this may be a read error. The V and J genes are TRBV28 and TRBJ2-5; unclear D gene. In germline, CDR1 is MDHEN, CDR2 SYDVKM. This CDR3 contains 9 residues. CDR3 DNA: TGTGTCAGCCAAGAGACCCAGTACTTC. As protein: CVSQETQYF.

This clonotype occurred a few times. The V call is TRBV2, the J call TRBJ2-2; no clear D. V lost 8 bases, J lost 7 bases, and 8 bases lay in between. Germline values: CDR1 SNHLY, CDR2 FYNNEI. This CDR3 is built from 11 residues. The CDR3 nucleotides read TGTGCCAGCCTGGACCGCGGGGAGCTGTTTTTT. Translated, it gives CASLDRGELFF.

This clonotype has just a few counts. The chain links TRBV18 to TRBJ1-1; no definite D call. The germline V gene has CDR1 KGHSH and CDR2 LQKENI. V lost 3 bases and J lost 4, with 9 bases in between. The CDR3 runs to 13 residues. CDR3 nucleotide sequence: TGTGCCAGCTCACCCCCCCTTAGCACTGAAGCTTTCTTT. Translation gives CASSPPLSTEAFF. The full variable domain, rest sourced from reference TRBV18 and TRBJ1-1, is NAGVMQNPRHLVRRRGQEARLRCSPMKGHSHVYWYRQLPEEGLKFMVYLQKENIIDESGMPKERFSAEFPKEGPSILRIQQVVRGDSAAYFCASSPPLSTEAFFGQGTRLTVV.

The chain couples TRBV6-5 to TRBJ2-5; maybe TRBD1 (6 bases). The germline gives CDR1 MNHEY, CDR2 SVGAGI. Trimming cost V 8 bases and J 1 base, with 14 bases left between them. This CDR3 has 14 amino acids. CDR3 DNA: TGTGCCAGCTCCAAGAGGGGGATCCAAGAGACCCAGTACTTC. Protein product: CASSKRGIQETQYF.

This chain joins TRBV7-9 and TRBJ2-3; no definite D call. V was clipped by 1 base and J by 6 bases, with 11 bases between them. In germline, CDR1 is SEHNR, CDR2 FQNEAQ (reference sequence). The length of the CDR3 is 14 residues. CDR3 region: CASSLDGLRDTQYF. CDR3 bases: TGTGCCAGCAGCTTAGACGGTCTGAGGGATACGCAGTATTTT.

CDR3 protein: CASSSPGTSGSSTDTQYF. In DNA form, the CDR3 reads TGTGCCAGCAGTAGTCCCGGGACTAGCGGGTCAAGCACAGATACGCAGTATTTT. The genes are TRBV2 and TRBJ2-3; TRBD2 aligns across 12 bases. The CDR3 runs 18 residues. Trimming at V came to 5 bases and at J to 0 bases, leaving 9 bases not matched to a gene. Germline V lookup: CDR1 SNHLY, CDR2 FYNNEI.

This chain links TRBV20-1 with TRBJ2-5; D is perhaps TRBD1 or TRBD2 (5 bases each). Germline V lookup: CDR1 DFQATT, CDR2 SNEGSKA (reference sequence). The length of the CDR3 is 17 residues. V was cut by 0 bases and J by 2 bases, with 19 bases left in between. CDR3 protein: CSARDPLLLGTQETQYF. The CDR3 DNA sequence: TGCAGTGCTAGAGATCCCTTACTACTAGGGACGCAAGAGACCCAGTACTTC.

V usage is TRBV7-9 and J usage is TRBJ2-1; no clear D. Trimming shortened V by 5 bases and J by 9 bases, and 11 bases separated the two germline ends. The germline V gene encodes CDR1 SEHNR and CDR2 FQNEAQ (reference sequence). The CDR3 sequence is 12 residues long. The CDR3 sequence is CASSGSRPEQFF. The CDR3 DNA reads TGTGCCAGCAGCGGTAGCCGTCCTGAGCAGTTCTTC.

The CDR3 DNA sequence: TGTGCCAGCAACTCGGGACTGGGACAACCGAACACCGGGGAGCTGTTTTTT. This sequence encodes CASNSGLGQPNTGELFF. The chain combines TRBV7-4 with TRBJ2-2; D assignment may be TRBD1 or TRBD2 (6 bases each). Per the germline V gene, CDR1 is SGHVT and CDR2 is SQSDAQ. The CDR3 contains 17 residues. V lost 7 bases and J 0 bases, leaving 18 bases between the germline ends.

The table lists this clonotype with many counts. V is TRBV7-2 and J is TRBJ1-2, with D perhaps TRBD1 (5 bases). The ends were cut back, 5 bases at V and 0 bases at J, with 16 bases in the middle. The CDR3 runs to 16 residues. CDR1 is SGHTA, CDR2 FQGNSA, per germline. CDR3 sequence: CASSALRRDPNYGYTF. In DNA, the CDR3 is TGTGCCAGCAGCGCCCTCCGAAGGGACCCTAACTATGGCTACACCTTC.

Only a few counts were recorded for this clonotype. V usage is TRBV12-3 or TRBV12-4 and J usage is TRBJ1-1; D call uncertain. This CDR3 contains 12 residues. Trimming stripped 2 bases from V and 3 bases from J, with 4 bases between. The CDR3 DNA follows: TGTGCCAGCAGTTTAACGTACACTGAAGCTTTCTTT. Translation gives CASSLTYTEAFF.

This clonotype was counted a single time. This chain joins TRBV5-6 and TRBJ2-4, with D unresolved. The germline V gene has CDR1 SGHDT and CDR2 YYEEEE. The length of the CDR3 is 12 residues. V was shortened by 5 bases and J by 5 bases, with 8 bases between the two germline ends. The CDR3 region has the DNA TGTGCCAGCAGTATTACACAAAACATTCAGTACTTC. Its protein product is CASSITQNIQYF.

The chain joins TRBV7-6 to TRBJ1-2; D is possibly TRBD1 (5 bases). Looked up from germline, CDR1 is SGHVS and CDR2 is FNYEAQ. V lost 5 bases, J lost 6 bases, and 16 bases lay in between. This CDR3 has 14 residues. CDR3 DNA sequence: TGTGCCAGCAGCCCCATCCGTCAAGGGGATGGCTACACCTTC. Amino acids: CASSPIRQGDGYTF.

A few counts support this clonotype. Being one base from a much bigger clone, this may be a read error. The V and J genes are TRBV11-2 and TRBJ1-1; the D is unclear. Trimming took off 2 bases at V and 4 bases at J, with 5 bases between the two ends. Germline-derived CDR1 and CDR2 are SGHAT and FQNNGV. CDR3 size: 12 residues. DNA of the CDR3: TGTGCCAGCAGCTTAAGGGCCACTGAAGCTTTCTTT. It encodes CASSLRATEAFF. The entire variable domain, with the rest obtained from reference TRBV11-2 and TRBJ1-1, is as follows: EAGVAQSPRYKIIEKRQSVAFWCNPISGHATLYWYQQILGQGPKLLIQFQNNGVVDDSQLPKDRFSAERLKGVDSTLKIQPAKLEDSAVYLCASSLRATEAFFGQGTRLTVV.

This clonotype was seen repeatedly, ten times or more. CDR3 DNA sequence: TGTGCCAGCAGCCCTACCGGGACTTCGAACACCGGGGAGCTGTTTTTT. Its translation: CASSPTGTSNTGELFF. V gene TRBV7-9 combines with J gene TRBJ2-2; tentatively, D is TRBD2 (6 bases). The CDR3 is made up of 16 amino acids. The V gene lost 5 bases and the J gene lost 0 bases, with 13 bases spanning the gap. CDR1 is SEHNR, CDR2 FQNEAQ, per germline (reference sequence).

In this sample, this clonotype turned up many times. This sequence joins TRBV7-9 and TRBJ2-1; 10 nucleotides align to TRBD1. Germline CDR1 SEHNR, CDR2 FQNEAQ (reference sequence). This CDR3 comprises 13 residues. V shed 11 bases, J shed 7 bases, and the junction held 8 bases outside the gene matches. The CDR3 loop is CACRDRGSNEQFF. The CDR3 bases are TGTGCCTGCCGGGACAGGGGCTCGAATGAGCAGTTCTTC. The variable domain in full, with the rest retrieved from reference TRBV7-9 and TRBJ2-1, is DTGVSQNPRHKITKRGQNVTFRCDPISEHNRLYWYRQTLGQGPEFLTYFQNEAQLEKSRLLSDRFSAERPKGSFSTLEIQRTEQGDSAMYLCACRDRGSNEQFFGPGTRLTVL.

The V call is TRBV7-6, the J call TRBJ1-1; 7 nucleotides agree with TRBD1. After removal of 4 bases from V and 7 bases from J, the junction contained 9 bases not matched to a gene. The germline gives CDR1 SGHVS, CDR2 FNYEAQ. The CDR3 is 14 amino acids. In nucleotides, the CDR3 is TGTGCCAGCAGCTGGATGGAGGGGGCGGGTGAAGCTTTCTTT. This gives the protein CASSWMEGAGEAFF.

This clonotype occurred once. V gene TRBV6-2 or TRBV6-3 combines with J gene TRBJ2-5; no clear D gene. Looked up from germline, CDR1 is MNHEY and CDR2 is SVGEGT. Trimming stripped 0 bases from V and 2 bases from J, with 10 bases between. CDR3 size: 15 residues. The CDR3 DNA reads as TGTGCCAGCAGTTACTCGACACGAGTTCAAGAGACCCAGTACTTC. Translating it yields CASSYSTRVQETQYF.

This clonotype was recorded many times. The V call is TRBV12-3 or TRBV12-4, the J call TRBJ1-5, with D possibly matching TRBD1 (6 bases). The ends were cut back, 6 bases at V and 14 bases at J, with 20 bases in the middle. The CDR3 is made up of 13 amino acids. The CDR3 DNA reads TGTGCCAGCAGCCCTCGACCGCAGGGGATGGAGCATTTT. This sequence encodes CASSPRPQGMEHF.

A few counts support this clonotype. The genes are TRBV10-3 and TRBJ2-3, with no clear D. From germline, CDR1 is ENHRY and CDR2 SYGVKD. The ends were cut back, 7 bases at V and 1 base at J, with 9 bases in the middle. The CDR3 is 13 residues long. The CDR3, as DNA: TGTGCCATCACGGACCTCGGCACAGATACGCAGTATTTT. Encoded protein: CAITDLGTDTQYF.

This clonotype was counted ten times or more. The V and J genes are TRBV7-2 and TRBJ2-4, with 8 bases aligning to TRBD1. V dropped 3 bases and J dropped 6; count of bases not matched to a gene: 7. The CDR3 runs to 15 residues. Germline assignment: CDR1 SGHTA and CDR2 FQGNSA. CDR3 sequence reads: CASSLRTGLLNIQYF. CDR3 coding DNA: TGTGCCAGCAGCTTGCGGACAGGGCTACTAAACATTCAGTACTTC.

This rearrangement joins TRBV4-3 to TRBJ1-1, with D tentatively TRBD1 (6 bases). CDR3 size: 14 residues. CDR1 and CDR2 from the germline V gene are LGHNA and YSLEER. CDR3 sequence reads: CTTDSGTGKDEAFF. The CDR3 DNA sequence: TGCACCACCGACTCCGGAACAGGGAAGGATGAAGCTTTCTTT.

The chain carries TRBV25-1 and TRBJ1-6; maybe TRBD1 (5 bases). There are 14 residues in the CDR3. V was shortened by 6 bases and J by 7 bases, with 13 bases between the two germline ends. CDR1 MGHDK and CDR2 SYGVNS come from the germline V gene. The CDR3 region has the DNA TGTGCCAGCAGGTGGGACGGAGCAAATTCACCCCTCCACTTT. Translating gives CASRWDGANSPLHF.

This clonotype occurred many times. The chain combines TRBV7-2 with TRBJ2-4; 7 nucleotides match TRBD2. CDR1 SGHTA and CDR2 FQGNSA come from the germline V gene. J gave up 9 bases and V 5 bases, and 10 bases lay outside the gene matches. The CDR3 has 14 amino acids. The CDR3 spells CASSRLGLVGIQYF. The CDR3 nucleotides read TGTGCCAGCAGCCGATTAGGACTAGTAGGCATTCAGTACTTC. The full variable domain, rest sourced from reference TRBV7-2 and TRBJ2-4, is GAGVSQSPSNKVTEKGKDVELRCDPISGHTALYWYRQSLGQGLEFLIYFQGNSAPDKSGLPSDRFSAERTGGSVSTLTIQRTQQEDSAVYLCASSRLGLVGIQYFGAGTRLSVL.